This T cell receptor (beta chain) was captured by sequencing in a study of early T cells in non-severe SARS-CoV-2 infection. Study-level background: Unsorted whole-blood RNA was sequenced in bulk, leaving chains unpaired. Broader study findings: The VDJdb matching leaned toward anti-spike CD8 responses and overlooked private and CD4 specificities.

At least ten counts were recorded for this clonotype. Its antigen is not known. Between the trimmed V and J ends, which lost 3 bases and 0 bases, there was a span of 9 bases. Germline CDR1 reads SGHTA; CDR2 reads FQGNSA. This CDR3 spans 15 amino acids. Individual cDNA molecules were tagged with unique molecular identifiers. TCRdb reprocessed the 5' RACE reads via MiXCR and lists one record per CDR3 protein. The sample lists fewer than 60,000 distinct CDR3 sequences, around a tenth occurring once. The chain uses TRBV7-2 and TRBJ1-3, with unresolved D. The clonotype originates from an adult who was a healthcare worker with PCR-confirmed SARS-CoV-2 infection or an uninfected control (not recorded which). Sequencing was performed on whole blood, taken at baseline. In DNA, the CDR3 is TGTGCCAGCAGCTTCCAGGCCCCCTCTGGAAACACCATATATTTT. Translating gives CASSFQAPSGNTIYF.